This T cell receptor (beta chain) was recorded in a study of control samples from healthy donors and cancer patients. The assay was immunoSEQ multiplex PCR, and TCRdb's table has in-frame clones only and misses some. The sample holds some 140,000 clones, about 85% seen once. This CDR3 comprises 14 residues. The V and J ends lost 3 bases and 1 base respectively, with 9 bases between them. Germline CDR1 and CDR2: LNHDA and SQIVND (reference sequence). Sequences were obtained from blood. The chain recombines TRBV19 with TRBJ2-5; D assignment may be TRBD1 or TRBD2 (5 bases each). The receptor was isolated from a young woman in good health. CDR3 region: CASSMAGTQETQYF. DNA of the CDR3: TGTGCCAGTAGTATGGCCGGGACCCAAGAGACCCAGTACTTC.